The 24 T cell receptor beta chains below come from one sample, sequenced in a study of T-cell memory formation after mild COVID-19 listed by TCRdb under 2021. The method was 5' RACE. This sample was sequenced with an Illumina NovaSeq 6000. The raw public reads went through TCRdb reprocessing: fastp at Q25, MiXCR clone calling, in-frame beta chains kept. Rows are unified per CDR3 protein, each entry keeping the most common DNA and genes. For this sample there are about 560,000 distinct CDR3 sequences; roughly 18% appear just once. The ten largest account for around 13% of the sample. Specimen: PBMCs or a T cell subset sorted from them (not recorded which). Source of these receptors: an adult woman who had mild COVID-19 (a few samples of this study predate the infection). The sample titles of this study are shuffled in the database, so cell type and time point are left out; the donor was told from shared clones.

V and J are TRBV12-3 or TRBV12-4 and TRBJ1-5; D uncertain. V shed 3 bases and J shed 1 base, with 7 bases lying between them. The CDR3 length is 14 residues. CDR3 sequence (DNA): TGTGCCAGCAGTTTTCTAGGGAGCAATCAGCCCCAGCATTTT. Protein product: CASSFLGSNQPQHF.

This clonotype was counted a few times. The rearrangement uses TRBV11-2 and TRBJ2-2, with a tentative D call TRBD1 (6 bases). The germline V gene encodes CDR1 SGHAT and CDR2 FQNNGV. The CDR3 is made up of 15 amino acids. Between the trimmed V and J ends, which lost 5 bases and 6 bases, there was a span of 16 bases. CDR3 coding DNA: TGTGCCAGCAGCAACCGGGACATAGGGGCCGGGGAGCTGTTTTTT. Translation gives CASSNRDIGAGELFF. The complete variable domain, with remaining parts taken from reference TRBV11-2 and TRBJ2-2, reads EAGVAQSPRYKIIEKRQSVAFWCNPISGHATLYWYQQILGQGPKLLIQFQNNGVVDDSQLPKDRFSAERLKGVDSTLKIQPAKLEDSAVYLCASSNRDIGAGELFFGEGSRLTVL.

The sample holds a few counts of this clonotype. The CDR3 sequence is CSARFGTSGVAQFF. The DNA for the CDR3 is TGCAGTGCTAGGTTCGGGACTAGCGGGGTCGCGCAGTTCTTC. The chain recombines TRBV20-1 with TRBJ2-1; TRBD2 matches 13 bases. The CDR3 covers 14 residues. V was clipped by 3 bases and J by 12 bases; unmatched bases: 8. Per germline, CDR1 DFQATT and CDR2 SNEGSKA (reference sequence).

This clonotype has a handful of counts. The chain is built from TRBV6-2 or TRBV6-3 and TRBJ1-5; D possibly corresponds to TRBD1 (6 bases). From germline, CDR1 is MNHEY and CDR2 SVGEGT. CDR3 length equals 17 residues. The V end lost 0 bases, the J end lost 0 bases, and 12 bases lay between the germline ends. The chain's CDR3 is CASSYSTGPYSNQPQHF. CDR3 nucleotides: TGTGCCAGCAGTTACTCGACAGGTCCTTATAGCAATCAGCCCCAGCATTTT.

This clonotype was counted between two and nine times. J is TRBJ1-1 and V is TRBV7-9; TRBD1 might be the D (6 bases). V was shortened by 5 bases and J by 3 bases, with 16 bases between the two germline ends. The CDR3 runs to 15 residues. Germline V gives CDR1 SEHNR, CDR2 FQNEAQ (reference sequence). CDR3 loop: CASSVPTGKDTEAFF. The CDR3 nucleotides are TGTGCCAGCAGCGTACCTACAGGGAAGGACACTGAAGCTTTCTTT. Using reference TRBV7-9 and TRBJ1-1 for the parts outside the CDR3, the full variable domain is DTGVSQNPRHKITKRGQNVTFRCDPISEHNRLYWYRQTLGQGPEFLTYFQNEAQLEKSRLLSDRFSAERPKGSFSTLEIQRTEQGDSAMYLCASSVPTGKDTEAFFGQGTRLTVV.

The rearrangement uses TRBV12-3 or TRBV12-4 and TRBJ2-5; 11 bases are shared with TRBD1. CDR3 length: 17 residues. After removal of 6 bases from V and 14 bases from J, the junction contained 23 bases not matched to a gene. CDR3 in DNA: TGTGCCAGCAGCCGCCGATCCGGGACAGGGGGAATCGGGACTCTTTACTTC. It yields the protein CASSRRSGTGGIGTLYF.

The V call is TRBV12-3 or TRBV12-4, the J call TRBJ2-3; D unclear. Deletions cut 8 bases from V and 4 bases from J, with 16 bases between. The CDR3 length is 14 residues. CDR3 residues: CASRKGFLADTQYF. CDR3 DNA sequence: TGTGCCAGCCGTAAGGGCTTTCTAGCAGATACGCAGTATTTT.

The CDR3 sequence: CASRDRVGQPQHF. CDR3 nucleotides: TGTGCCAGCAGAGACAGGGTTGGACAGCCCCAGCATTTT. The chain recombines TRBV6-5 with TRBJ1-5; TRBD1 matches at 7 bases. J was trimmed by 7 bases and V by 6 bases; bases with no gene match: 6. The CDR3 sequence is 13 residues long. The germline gives CDR1 MNHEY, CDR2 SVGAGI.

The V and J genes are TRBV29-1 and TRBJ1-2; D uncertain. This CDR3 region has 13 residues. With 8 bases removed from V and 4 bases from J, the gap between germline ends came to 17 bases. The V gene's germline CDR1 is SQVTM and CDR2 ANQGSEA. The CDR3 nucleotides are TGCAGCACGCATACGGGCCAAGGCTATGGCTACACCTTC. Protein: CSTHTGQGYGYTF.

This clonotype was detected a few times. The DNA for the CDR3 is TGCGCCAGCAGCTTGACCAGCGAAGCCTACGAGCAGTACTTC. It encodes CASSLTSEAYEQYF. The chain employs TRBV5-1 and TRBJ2-7; no clear D gene. This CDR3 comprises 14 residues. Germline V gene sequence: CDR1 SGHRS, CDR2 YFSETQ. Between the trimmed V and J ends, which lost 1 base and 2 bases, there was a span of 10 bases.

This clonotype was detected a few times. The chain links TRBV29-1 to TRBJ2-6; 8 bases map to TRBD2. Germline V gives CDR1 SQVTM, CDR2 ANQGSEA. After removal of 1 base from V and 0 bases from J, the junction contained 8 bases not matched to a gene. The CDR3 length is 18 residues. The CDR3 DNA follows: TGCAGCGTTGAAGTTTCAGCGGGAGCGGTCTCTGGGGCCAACGTCCTGACTTTC. Amino acids: CSVEVSAGAVSGANVLTF. The full variable domain, completed using reference TRBV29-1 and TRBJ2-6, is SAVISQKPSRDICQRGTSLTIQCQVDSQVTMMFWYRQQPGQSLTLIATANQGSEATYESGFVIDKFPISRPNLTFSTLTVSNMSPEDSSIYLCSVEVSAGAVSGANVLTFGAGSRLTVL.

This rearrangement joins TRBV5-1 to TRBJ2-5, with 7 bases matching TRBD2. The CDR3 covers 14 residues. Per the germline V gene, CDR1 is SGHRS and CDR2 is YFSETQ. The trim removed 3 bases at V and 5 bases at J, leaving 7 bases unmatched. CDR3 protein: CASSSGLTGETQYF. The CDR3 DNA follows: TGCGCCAGCAGCTCGGGACTAACGGGGGAGACCCAGTACTTC.

This rearrangement joins TRBV3-1 to TRBJ2-5, with 8 bases fitting TRBD2. The length of the CDR3 is 16 residues. Trimming removed 1 base from V and 3 bases from J; junction bases left unmatched: 7. CDR1 and CDR2 from the germline V gene are LGHDT and YNNKEL (reference sequence). CDR3 sequence reads: CASSQASGSGEETQYF. The CDR3 DNA follows: TGTGCCAGCAGCCAAGCGAGCGGGAGCGGAGAAGAGACCCAGTACTTC.

This clonotype was detected only a few times. V usage is TRBV5-1 and J usage is TRBJ2-7, with D maybe TRBD2 (5 bases). CDR1 and CDR2 from the germline V gene are SGHRS and YFSETQ. Trimming left V 4 bases short and J 1 base short, with 12 bases between. The CDR3 totals 14 residues. The CDR3 bases are TGCGCCAGCAGCACCTCCGGGGTTTCCTACGAGCAGTACTTC. Protein sequence: CASSTSGVSYEQYF.

The rearrangement joins TRBV12-3 or TRBV12-4 to TRBJ2-1, with TRBD2 as a possible D gene (6 bases). V shed 2 bases and J shed 0 bases, with 14 bases lying between them. The CDR3 has 17 residues. CDR3 residues: CASSLWGGASSYNEQFF. For the CDR3, the DNA is TGTGCCAGCAGTTTATGGGGCGGGGCGAGCTCCTACAATGAGCAGTTCTTC.

This sequence joins TRBV6-1 and TRBJ1-1, with D possibly matching TRBD1 (6 bases). Germline CDR1 and CDR2: MNHNS and SASEGT. Trimming took 2 bases from V and 5 from J, leaving 12 bases between them. This CDR3 is 14 amino acids long. This CDR3 is CASSEKQGGTEAFF. CDR3 sequence (DNA): TGTGCCAGCAGTGAAAAACAGGGCGGGACTGAAGCTTTCTTT.

This clonotype was seen a few times. The DNA of the CDR3 is TGTGCCAGCAGTAAGACAGGGAGGAACACCGGGGAGCTGTTTTTT. Protein: CASSKTGRNTGELFF. The V call is TRBV2, the J call TRBJ2-2, with 7 bases aligning to TRBD1. Germline V lookup: CDR1 SNHLY, CDR2 FYNNEI. CDR3 length: 15 residues. V dropped 5 bases and J dropped 1; count of bases not matched to a gene: 4. The whole variable domain, filled in from reference TRBV2 and TRBJ2-2, reads EPEVTQTPSHQVTQMGQEVILRCVPISNHLYFYWYRQILGQKVEFLVSFYNNEISEKSEIFDDQFSVERPDGSNFTLKIRSTKLEDSAMYFCASSKTGRNTGELFFGEGSRLTVL.

The chain joins TRBV6-5 to TRBJ2-1, with 7 bases identical to TRBD2. Germline lookup yields CDR1 MNHEY and CDR2 SVGAGI. The trim removed 3 bases at V and 6 bases at J, leaving 5 bases unmatched. This CDR3 has 14 amino acids. The CDR3 sequence: CASSYSGLLNEQFF. CDR3 DNA: TGTGCCAGCAGTTATTCGGGACTACTCAATGAGCAGTTCTTC.

CDR3 sequence reads: CASSFQTSDEKLFF. For the CDR3, the DNA is TGTGCCAGCAGTTTCCAGACGAGCGATGAAAAACTGTTTTTT. The V and J genes are TRBV6-6 and TRBJ1-4; D ambiguous. Germline CDR1 and CDR2: MNHNY and SVGAGI (reference sequence). The CDR3 has 14 amino acids. With 4 bases removed from V and 6 bases from J, the gap between germline ends came to 12 bases.

The chain employs TRBV9 and TRBJ1-1, with D possibly being TRBD1 (5 bases). The CDR3 runs 14 residues. The germline V and J ends were trimmed by 3 bases and 6 bases, with 15 bases remaining between them. The germline gives CDR1 SGDLS, CDR2 YYNGEE. CDR3 bases: TGTGCCAGCAGCGCGATGGGACTACTTCCTGAAGCTTTCTTT. Amino acid sequence: CASSAMGLLPEAFF.

This clonotype has just a few counts. The J gene is TRBJ2-5, the V gene TRBV29-1; TRBD2 matches 9 bases. V lost 4 bases and J lost 5; bases outside the gene matches: 5. The germline gives CDR1 SQVTM, CDR2 ANQGSEA. The CDR3 contains 13 residues. CDR3 nucleotides: TGCAGCGTTGCAGCGGGGGGATGGGAGACCCAGTACTTC. Its protein is CSVAAGGWETQYF.

CDR3 amino acids: CASSLFPVPSYEQYF. CDR3 coding DNA: TGTGCCAGCAGTTTATTCCCAGTACCTAGCTACGAGCAGTACTTC. The rearrangement joins TRBV27 to TRBJ2-7; D is uncertain. This CDR3 contains 15 residues. V was shortened by 1 base and J by 3 bases, with 13 bases between the two germline ends. Germline V gives CDR1 MNHEY, CDR2 SMNVEV (reference sequence).

This clonotype was picked up a small number of times. CDR3 residues: CASSSAETQYF. In DNA form, the CDR3 reads TGTGCCAGCAGCTCCGCAGAGACCCAGTACTTC. The rearrangement joins TRBV7-2 to TRBJ2-5; D call uncertain. The germline V gene encodes CDR1 SGHTA and CDR2 FQGNSA. The length of the CDR3 is 11 residues. V lost 4 bases to trimming and J lost 4 bases, with 4 bases between them.

The V and J genes are TRBV20-1 and TRBJ2-1, with D possibly TRBD2 on 6 matching bases. Germline V gene data show CDR1 as DFQATT and CDR2 as SNEGSKA (reference sequence). Trimming removed 0 bases from V and 8 bases from J, with 17 bases in between. This CDR3 spans 15 amino acids. Written as DNA, the CDR3 is TGCAGTGCTAGAGAGATAACGGGAGCGTTCTATGAGCAGTTCTTC. Encoded protein: CSAREITGAFYEQFF.